This T cell receptor (beta chain) was sequenced for a study of cytomegalovirus exposure and HLA in healthy donors. Study-wide results and limits: Association of a missense DCLRE1C variant with TCR beta V- and J-gene trimming was reported in a later analysis. Listed as cytomegalovirus-associated were 150 to 200 TCR beta chains.

Germline V gene data show CDR1 as MNHEY and CDR2 as SMNVEV (reference sequence). Trimming removed 3 bases at V and 2 bases at J, with 12 bases between. This CDR3 region has 15 residues. Vbeta (60) and Jbeta (13) primers were used in the PCR. Original processing methods: Later analysis identified tens of millions of unique TCR beta chains, roughly 11 million shared. The table came from immunoSEQ multiplex PCR; TCRdb's copy has only in-frame clones and leaves some out. V and J calls and clone size come straight from that table; D and trimming were deduced from the DNA. Of about 200,000 clones listed, 82% are singletons. A few counts support this clone. Its antigen is not identified.

The origin of this receptor is a woman aged 40 to 50 in good health and CMV-seronegative. The chain is built from TRBV27 and TRBJ2-3, with D perhaps matching TRBD1 (5 bases). The specimen sequenced was PBMCs. The CDR3 nucleotides are TGTGCCAGCAGTTTGATTTCAGGGATCACAGATACGCAGTATTTT. This codes for CASSLISGITDTQYF.